The rows below give T cell receptor beta chains drawn from one sample of a study of technical replicates of blood from several donors. Using immunoSEQ multiplex PCR, the repertoire was profiled, and TCRdb retains in-frame clones only, with some absent. The sample has tens of thousands of clones; around 97% are singletons. The sample taken for sequencing was T cells isolated from PBMCs. All receptors come from a human donor in good health. Both conserved end residues are part of each CDR3. The order of the fields is D gene, V gene, clone size, J gene, CDR3 DNA, CDR3 protein. D genes are given only for firm matches. Rows give clone size only sometimes, using once, few, many, or a class for an expanded clone.

d_gene: TRBD2
v_gene: TRBV6-1
abundance: .
j_gene: TRBJ2-7
CDR3nt: TGTGCCAGCAGTGGCCTCGGACTAGCGGGAGTAACCTACGAGCAGTACTTC
CDR3aa: CASSGLGLAGVTYEQYF

d_gene: TRBD2
v_gene: TRBV27
abundance: .
j_gene: TRBJ2-3
CDR3nt: TGTGCCAGCAGTTTCACTAGCGGAGTCGCAGATACGCAGTATTTT
CDR3aa: CASSFTSGVADTQYF

d_gene: TRBD2
v_gene: TRBV6-5
abundance: .
j_gene: TRBJ2-3
CDR3nt: TGTGCCAGCAGTATGAGCGGGGGCACCGGTACGCAGTATTTT
CDR3aa: CASSMSGGTGTQYF

d_gene: .
v_gene: TRBV4-3
abundance: .
j_gene: TRBJ1-2
CDR3nt: TGCGCCAGCAGCCAAGTCTCAGGGGAAGGCTACACCTTC
CDR3aa: CASSQVSGEGYTF

d_gene: .
v_gene: TRBV10-3
abundance: .
j_gene: TRBJ1-2
CDR3nt: TGTGCCATCAGTGAGTCGGAAAAGGACAGCTTCCCCGGCTACACCTTC
CDR3aa: CAISESEKDSFPGYTF

d_gene: TRBD2
v_gene: TRBV5-1
abundance: .
j_gene: TRBJ2-1
CDR3nt: TGCGCCAGCAGCTCCCCCGGGCTAGCGGGCTACAATGAGCAGTTCTTC
CDR3aa: CASSSPGLAGYNEQFF

d_gene: .
v_gene: TRBV5-1
abundance: .
j_gene: TRBJ1-1
CDR3nt: TGCGCCAGCAGCACTTCCGTGACGGAGAAGAACACTGAAGCTTTCTTT
CDR3aa: CASSTSVTEKNTEAFF

d_gene: .
v_gene: TRBV7-9
abundance: .
j_gene: TRBJ1-5
CDR3nt: TGTGCCAGCAGCGCGGACAGCCCCAATCAGCCCCAGCATTTT
CDR3aa: CASSADSPNQPQHF

d_gene: .
v_gene: TRBV12-5
abundance: .
j_gene: TRBJ2-7
CDR3nt: TGTGCTAGTGCCCTCCCGGCAGGTACCTACGAGCAGTACTTC
CDR3aa: CASALPAGTYEQYF

d_gene: TRBD1
v_gene: TRBV19
abundance: .
j_gene: TRBJ2-2
CDR3nt: TGTGCCAGTAGGCAGCCGGGACAGTATTCCGAGGCCGGGGAGCTGTTTTTT
CDR3aa: CASRQPGQYSEAGELFF

d_gene: .
v_gene: TRBV7-2
abundance: .
j_gene: TRBJ1-1
CDR3nt: TGTGCCAGCAGCTTAGTTCAGGGCAGGGTGACTGAAGCTTTCTTT
CDR3aa: CASSLVQGRVTEAFF

d_gene: .
v_gene: TRBV5-8
abundance: .
j_gene: TRBJ2-7
CDR3nt: TGTGCCAGCAGCTTAGGGACACTCTACGAGCAGTACTTC
CDR3aa: CASSLGTLYEQYF

d_gene: .
v_gene: TRBV20-1
abundance: .
j_gene: TRBJ2-7
CDR3nt: TGCAGTGCTAGAATCAACTACGAGCAGTACTTC
CDR3aa: CSARINYEQYF

d_gene: TRBD2
v_gene: TRBV10-1
abundance: .
j_gene: TRBJ2-2
CDR3nt: TGCGCCAGCAGTGGCCTAGCGGGAGGCCACGGGGAGCTGTTTTTT
CDR3aa: CASSGLAGGHGELFF

d_gene: TRBD2
v_gene: TRBV5-6
abundance: once
j_gene: TRBJ2-7
CDR3nt: TGTGCCAGCAGCTGGTTTACAGCGGGAGAGGAGCAGTACTTC
CDR3aa: CASSWFTAGEEQYF

d_gene: .
v_gene: TRBV29-1
abundance: once
j_gene: TRBJ1-2
CDR3nt: TGCAGCGTCCCCCGGGTTCCCTTAGGCTACACCTTC
CDR3aa: CSVPRVPLGYTF

d_gene: TRBD1
v_gene: TRBV11-2
abundance: .
j_gene: TRBJ1-4
CDR3nt: TGTGCCAGCAGCCCGACAGGGTTTTCGGGTGAAAAACTGTTTTTT
CDR3aa: CASSPTGFSGEKLFF

d_gene: .
v_gene: TRBV6-1
abundance: .
j_gene: TRBJ1-3
CDR3nt: TGTGCCAGCAGTGGAAACACAGGGAGCTCCTCTGGAAACACCATATATTTT
CDR3aa: CASSGNTGSSSGNTIYF

d_gene: .
v_gene: TRBV7-2
abundance: .
j_gene: TRBJ2-3
CDR3nt: TGTGCCAGCAGCTTGCTTGCGGGATCCGGAGATACGCAGTATTTT
CDR3aa: CASSLLAGSGDTQYF

d_gene: TRBD1
v_gene: TRBV6-6
abundance: .
j_gene: TRBJ1-1
CDR3nt: TGTGCCAGCACCCCTCCGGGACAGGGATGGGCTGAAGCTTTCTTT
CDR3aa: CASTPPGQGWAEAFF

d_gene: .
v_gene: TRBV19
abundance: .
j_gene: TRBJ1-5
CDR3nt: TGTGCCAGTAGTATTGTTCTGAATCAGCCCCAGCATTTT
CDR3aa: CASSIVLNQPQHF

d_gene: .
v_gene: TRBV6-5
abundance: .
j_gene: TRBJ1-1
CDR3nt: TGTGCCAGCAGTCGGACTTTCATGAACACTGAAGCTTTCTTT
CDR3aa: CASSRTFMNTEAFF

d_gene: TRBD2
v_gene: TRBV19
abundance: .
j_gene: TRBJ2-3
CDR3nt: TGTGCCAGTAGAGAGGGTAGCGGGGGGCCAGATACGCAGTATTTT
CDR3aa: CASREGSGGPDTQYF

d_gene: .
v_gene: TRBV6-6
abundance: .
j_gene: TRBJ1-2
CDR3nt: TGTGCCAGCAGCCTAGGAAACTATGGCTACACCTTC
CDR3aa: CASSLGNYGYTF

d_gene: .
v_gene: TRBV6-1
abundance: .
j_gene: TRBJ2-2
CDR3nt: TGTGCCAGCAGTGAGACCGACAGAGGTTTCGAGGAGCTGTTTTTT
CDR3aa: CASSETDRGFEELFF

d_gene: .
v_gene: TRBV7-9
abundance: .
j_gene: TRBJ1-1
CDR3nt: TGTGCCAGCAGCTTAAATGCTGTAGATTACGCTTTCTTT
CDR3aa: CASSLNAVDYAFF

d_gene: TRBD1
v_gene: TRBV6-1
abundance: .
j_gene: TRBJ1-1
CDR3nt: TGTGCCAGCAGATTGGACAGGGGGGCTGAAGCTTTCTTT
CDR3aa: CASRLDRGAEAFF

d_gene: .
v_gene: TRBV5-3
abundance: .
j_gene: TRBJ1-5
CDR3nt: TGTGCCAGAAGCCCGTTGTCTAACGGGAATAGCAATCAGCCCCAGCATTTT
CDR3aa: CARSPLSNGNSNQPQHF

d_gene: TRBD1
v_gene: TRBV19
abundance: once
j_gene: TRBJ1-2
CDR3nt: TGTGCCAGTAGTATTAATAAAGGACAGGGCTATGGCTACACCTTC
CDR3aa: CASSINKGQGYGYTF

d_gene: .
v_gene: TRBV5-4
abundance: .
j_gene: TRBJ2-5
CDR3nt: TGTGCCAGCAGCTTGGTCGGAGAGACCCAGTACTTC
CDR3aa: CASSLVGETQYF

d_gene: .
v_gene: TRBV9
abundance: .
j_gene: TRBJ2-3
CDR3nt: TGTGCCAGCAGCGGGAGCGGATCAACAGATACGCAGTATTTT
CDR3aa: CASSGSGSTDTQYF

d_gene: TRBD2
v_gene: TRBV18
abundance: .
j_gene: TRBJ2-2
CDR3nt: TGTGCCAGCGCAAAGGGACTAGCGGCCGGGGAGCTGTTTTTT
CDR3aa: CASAKGLAAGELFF

d_gene: .
v_gene: TRBV7-9
abundance: once
j_gene: TRBJ1-4
CDR3nt: TGTGCCAGCAGCTTAGCGGGAGGTAATGAAAAACTGTTTTTT
CDR3aa: CASSLAGGNEKLFF

d_gene: TRBD2
v_gene: TRBV6-5
abundance: once
j_gene: TRBJ2-2
CDR3nt: TGTGCCAGCAGCCTCGGACTAGCATTCGGGGAGCTGTTTTTT
CDR3aa: CASSLGLAFGELFF

d_gene: .
v_gene: TRBV25-1
abundance: .
j_gene: TRBJ2-3
CDR3nt: TGTGCCAGCAGTGAACACGATGTGACAAGAGTAGCAGATACGCAGTATTTT
CDR3aa: CASSEHDVTRVADTQYF

d_gene: .
v_gene: TRBV15
abundance: .
j_gene: TRBJ2-1
CDR3nt: TGTGCCACCAGCCAGGGCTCCTACAATGAGCAGTTCTTC
CDR3aa: CATSQGSYNEQFF

d_gene: TRBD1
v_gene: TRBV5-4
abundance: .
j_gene: TRBJ2-5
CDR3nt: TGTGCCAGCAGCTGGGACAGGGGCTACGAGACCCAGTACTTC
CDR3aa: CASSWDRGYETQYF

d_gene: .
v_gene: TRBV9
abundance: .
j_gene: TRBJ2-7
CDR3nt: TGTGCCAGCAGCGTAGGGCAGGGTCCCCTCTACGAGCAGTACTTC
CDR3aa: CASSVGQGPLYEQYF

d_gene: .
v_gene: TRBV7-3
abundance: .
j_gene: TRBJ2-1
CDR3nt: TGTGCCAGCAGCTTCACAGGGTCAGAATACAATGAGCAGTTCTTC
CDR3aa: CASSFTGSEYNEQFF

d_gene: .
v_gene: TRBV6-1
abundance: .
j_gene: TRBJ1-1
CDR3nt: TGTGCCAGCAGTGGTGCACAGCCGAACACTGAAGCTTTCTTT
CDR3aa: CASSGAQPNTEAFF

d_gene: .
v_gene: TRBV4-3
abundance: .
j_gene: TRBJ2-7
CDR3nt: TGCGCCAGCAGCCAAGAGGTTGGAGCGGGCGAGCAGTACTTC
CDR3aa: CASSQEVGAGEQYF

d_gene: TRBD1
v_gene: TRBV29-1
abundance: .
j_gene: TRBJ1-2
CDR3nt: TGCAGCGATAGAACAGGGGACTATGGCTACACCTTC
CDR3aa: CSDRTGDYGYTF

d_gene: TRBD2
v_gene: TRBV19
abundance: .
j_gene: TRBJ2-7
CDR3nt: TGTGCCAGTAGTATAAGACTAGCGATGTTCGACGAGCAGTACTTC
CDR3aa: CASSIRLAMFDEQYF

d_gene: .
v_gene: TRBV4-3
abundance: .
j_gene: TRBJ2-7
CDR3nt: TGCGCCAGCAGCCTCGCGCGCCCCTACGAGCAGTACTTC
CDR3aa: CASSLARPYEQYF

d_gene: TRBD2
v_gene: TRBV6-4
abundance: .
j_gene: TRBJ2-1
CDR3nt: TGTGCCAGCAGTGACGGGACTAGCGGGTACAATGAGCAGTTCTTC
CDR3aa: CASSDGTSGYNEQFF

d_gene: TRBD1
v_gene: TRBV27
abundance: .
j_gene: TRBJ1-2
CDR3nt: TGTGCCAGCAGTCCCGACAGGGAGGTTAACTATGGCTACACCTTC
CDR3aa: CASSPDREVNYGYTF

d_gene: TRBD2
v_gene: TRBV18
abundance: .
j_gene: TRBJ2-5
CDR3nt: TGTGCCAGCTCACCGACTAGCGGCCAAGAGACCCAGTACTTC
CDR3aa: CASSPTSGQETQYF